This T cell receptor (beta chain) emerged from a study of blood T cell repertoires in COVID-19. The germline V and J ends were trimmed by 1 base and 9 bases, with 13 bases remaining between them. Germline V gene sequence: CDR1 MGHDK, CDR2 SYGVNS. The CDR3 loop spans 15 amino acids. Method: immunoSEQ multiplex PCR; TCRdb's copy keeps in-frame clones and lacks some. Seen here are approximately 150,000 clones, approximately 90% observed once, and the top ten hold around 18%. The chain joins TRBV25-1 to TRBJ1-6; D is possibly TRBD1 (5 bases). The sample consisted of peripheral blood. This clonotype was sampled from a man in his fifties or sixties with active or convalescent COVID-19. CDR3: CASSELSGMGSPLHF. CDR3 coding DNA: TGTGCCAGCAGTGAATTATCAGGGATGGGTTCACCCCTCCACTTT.